This T cell receptor beta chain was captured in a study of blood T cell repertoires in COVID-19. The wider study: There were acute and convalescent COVID-19 samples, and they came from the United States, Italy and Spain. PBMCs, B-cell-depleted T cells, or T cells provided the cDNA or gDNA that made up the material.

Original processing methods: Estimation of nucleated cell counts relied on the amplification of reference gene primers. Profiling relied on immunoSEQ multiplex PCR, and the TCRdb table lists in-frame clones only, not all of them. Clonal size and the V and J genes are those of that table, whereas D and trimming came from the DNA. The table has 50,000 to 65,000 clones, around four fifths seen once. This clone has more than one count but fewer than ten. The TCR comes from a man between 70 and 80 years old with acute or convalescent COVID-19. Material for sequencing was peripheral blood.

CDR3 DNA: TGTGCCAGCAGGGATCGGACAGAGAACACTGAAGCTTTCTTT. Translating gives CASRDRTENTEAFF. The chain combines TRBV2 with TRBJ1-1, with D possibly matching TRBD1 (6 bases). The CDR3 is 14 amino acids. In germline, CDR1 is SNHLY, CDR2 FYNNEI. Trimming took 6 bases from V and 1 from J, leaving 12 bases between them.